This T cell receptor (beta chain) was sequenced for a study of blood T cell repertoires in COVID-19. Study at large: Samples representing acute and convalescent COVID-19 were sourced from the United States, Italy and Spain.

Recovery among Cohort 3 donors was established by two negative PCRs, clearance, or symptom resolution. Original analysis: It was from reference gene primer amplification that nucleated cell counts were estimated. The protocol was immunoSEQ multiplex PCR, while the TCRdb copy is restricted to in-frame clones and leaves out a portion. The V and J calls and clone size come from that table; D and trimming were worked out from the DNA. The sample holds about 270,000 clones; 85% to 90% are singletons and the top ten take less than 2.5%. The J segment lost 3 bases and the V segment lost 3 bases, leaving 4 bases of the junction unmatched. The CDR3 totals 15 residues. The V gene's germline CDR1 is SGHRS and CDR2 YFSETQ.

This rearrangement joins TRBV5-1 to TRBJ2-3; 10 positions agree with TRBD1. The sequence derives from a woman aged 18 to 35 who had recovered from COVID-19. Sequencing input: PBMCs or T cells enriched from blood (not recorded which). The CDR3 DNA follows: TGCGCCAGCAGCTGGGGACAGGGGAATACAGATACGCAGTATTTT. Translated: CASSWGQGNTDTQYF.